This T cell receptor (beta chain) was identified in a study of blood T cells in healthy people across ages. Primed by a sample-barcoded 5' primer and a J-beta primer mix, a second PCR proceeded for roughly 6 to 12 cycles. MiXCR, applied by TCRdb to the 5' RACE reads, yields one record per CDR3 protein. The sample has about 510,000 distinct CDR3 sequences, roughly a quarter seen once. Germline V gives CDR1 MNHEY, CDR2 SVGEGT. The CDR3 sequence is 17 residues long. V gave up 2 bases and J gave up 3 bases; unmatched junction bases: 9. These data are also associated with another study on T cells of mothers and their children.

The sample taken for sequencing was blood. The receptor comes from a boy between 2 and 10 years old in good health. The V gene is TRBV6-2 or TRBV6-3, the J gene TRBJ1-1, with 10 bases that match TRBD1. The DNA for the CDR3 is TGTGCCAGCAGTTACGGCCAGGGACAGGGGCGCTACACTGAAGCTTTCTTT. It translates to CASSYGQGQGRYTEAFF.